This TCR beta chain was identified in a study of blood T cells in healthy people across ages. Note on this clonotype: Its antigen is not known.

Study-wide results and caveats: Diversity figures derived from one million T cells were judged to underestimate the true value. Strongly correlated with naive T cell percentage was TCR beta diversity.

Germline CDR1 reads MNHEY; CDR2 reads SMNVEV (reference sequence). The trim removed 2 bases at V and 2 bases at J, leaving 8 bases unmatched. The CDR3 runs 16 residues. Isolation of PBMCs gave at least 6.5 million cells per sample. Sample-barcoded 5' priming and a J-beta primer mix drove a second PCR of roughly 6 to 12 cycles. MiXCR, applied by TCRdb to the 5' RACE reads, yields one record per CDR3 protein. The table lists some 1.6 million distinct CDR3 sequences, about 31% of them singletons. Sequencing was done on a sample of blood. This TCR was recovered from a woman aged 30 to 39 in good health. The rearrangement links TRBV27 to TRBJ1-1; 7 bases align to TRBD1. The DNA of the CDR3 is TGTGCCAGCAGTTTAACGGCAGGGGGTGCTAACACTGAAGCTTTCTTT. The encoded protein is CASSLTAGGANTEAFF.